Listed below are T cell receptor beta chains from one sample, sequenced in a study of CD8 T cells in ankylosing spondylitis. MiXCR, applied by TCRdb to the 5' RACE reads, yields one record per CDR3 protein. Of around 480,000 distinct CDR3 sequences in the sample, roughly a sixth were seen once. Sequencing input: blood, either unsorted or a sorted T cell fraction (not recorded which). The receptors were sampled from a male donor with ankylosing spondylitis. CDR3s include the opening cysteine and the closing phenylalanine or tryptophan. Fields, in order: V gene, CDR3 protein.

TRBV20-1	CSARGTGTAYEQYF
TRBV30	CAYAKSYEQYF
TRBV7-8	CASSHGEQFF
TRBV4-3	CASSQLSEGTRNEQFF
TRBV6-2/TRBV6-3	CASSYELYEQYF
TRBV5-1	CASSLQVDNYGYTF
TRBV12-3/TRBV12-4	CASSLRGKGSYEQYF
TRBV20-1	CSASEDPTWGGRAQKKNIQYF
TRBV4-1	CASSGWGRIQETQYF
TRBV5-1	CASSLLPPGTARRDTQYF
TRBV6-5	CASSYSGHEYF
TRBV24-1	CATSGKSLSTDTQYF
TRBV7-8	CASSPPPFTTSGKSTDTQYF
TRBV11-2	CASSHLAGGIYNEQFF
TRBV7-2	CASSLPGTTTNEKLFF
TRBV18	CASSPSSDTYNEQFF
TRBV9	CASSVGAGQWIDEQFF
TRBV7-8	CASSSQSATSYNEQFF
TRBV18	CASSPQGQGTEAFF
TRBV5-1	CASTLGGDPAYEQYF
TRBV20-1	CSASNTGGRGYQETQYF
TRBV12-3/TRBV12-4	CASRTSGGGTEAFF
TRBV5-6	CASSTTDEVQETQYF
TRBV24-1	CAIGPLAATDTQYF
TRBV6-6	CASIDGGGQPQHF
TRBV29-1	CSVSGGRNQPQHF
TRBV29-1	CSAETSYNEQFF
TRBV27	CASSSKTSGDTQYF
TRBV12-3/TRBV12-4	CASSLRGGSFDNEQFF
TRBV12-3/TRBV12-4	CASSLQASQPFF
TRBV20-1	CSARPTGVSTEAFF
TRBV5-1	CASSLPGTSGGGADTQYF
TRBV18	CASSPQVEIGERGYTF
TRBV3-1	CASSQPGLAANTGELFF
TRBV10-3	CAISESYGNYEQYF
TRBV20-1	CSARKGGGNQPQHF
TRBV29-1	CSVRTGTYEQYF
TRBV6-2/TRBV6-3	CASSSDRGHPGNQPQHF
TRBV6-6	CASTGLAGNEQYF
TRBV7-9	CASSQGTVLETQYF
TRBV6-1	CASSVGSTVTYEQYF
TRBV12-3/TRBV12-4	CASSLTGGVGEKLFF
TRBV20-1	CSAVRGGTQETQYF
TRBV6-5	CASSYGGNTQYF
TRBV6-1	CASSPIDRGSANYGYTF
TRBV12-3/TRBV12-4	CASTQRGGTSLDTGELFF
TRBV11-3	CASSFGHQLGEKLFF
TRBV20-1	CSARDRLGNEQFF
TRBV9	CASSVGQDSPLHF
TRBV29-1	CSVRLAGLTGELFF
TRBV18	CASSSSSGQRGEKLFF
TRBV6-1	CASSETFYSNQPQHF
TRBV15	CATSREGERIVVKNIQYF
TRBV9	CASSPLAGPYEQYF
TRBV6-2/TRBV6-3	CASSSSGQSGQPQHF
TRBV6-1	CASGNRGVGGYTF
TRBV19	CASSIGDQGTEAFF
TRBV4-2	CASSQGGTGFQPQHF
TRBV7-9	CASSLDRATQPQHF
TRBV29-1	CSARKGTSSYEQYF